This T cell receptor beta chain was obtained from a study of vaccination effects on CD4 cells after COVID-19 (dated 2022 in TCRdb). Regarding the research as a whole: Post-vaccine samples across the study were collected a median of 72 days after the second dose, with a range of 14 to 241. In both COVID-19 convalescent patients and infection-naive vaccine recipients, the study compared SARS-CoV-2 spike-specific CD4+ TCR repertoires from before mRNA vaccination with those from after it. A total of some eleven COVID-19 convalescent patients and a few SARS-CoV-2-naive healthy vaccine recipients were included in the full study. The Oncomine TCR Beta short-read assay on an Illumina iSeq 100 was used to sequence cultures from other donors in the study.

Library preparation was by the immunoSEQ multiplex PCR assay. TCR beta CDR3 sequencing was performed on DNA from the cultured, isolated CD4+ T cells. Under the source paper's analysis protocol: Non-productive TCR sequences were removed, reads were trimmed to the CDR3 region, and CDR3s of at least 7 amino acids were retained. Antigen-specific clonotypes were identified with the MANAFEST web app by comparing expansion in peptide wells against reference cultures. To be called positive, a clone needed expansion at FDR<0.05 compared with the reference and with all other wells, an odds ratio greater than 5, and a frequency greater than 0.1% in two replicate wells. Clonotypes significantly expanded in SARS-CoV-2 spike wells and in at least one common cold coronavirus spike condition were defined as cross-reactive. CDR3 similarity was assessed by Levenshtein distance with the stringdist R package, and unrooted trees were built with ape in R 3.6.1. The table was pulled from immuneACCESS by TCRdb, which kept in-frame rearrangements only. Such tables lose some clones; where checked, under half of the loss comes from unresolved V genes, and the rest has no known cause. V and J calls and clone size are given by that table; D and trimming were obtained from the DNA. The table for this sample lists fewer than 25,000 clones; about 73% of them were counted only once. The ten largest clonotypes hold 7% to 9.5% of the sample.

General study outcomes and caveats: The study was limited by a small number of convalescent patients, and early post-infection timepoints were lacking. Among healthy vaccine recipients, nearly all vaccine-induced clones were SARS-CoV-2 mono-reactive, and only 1 of 255 was cross-reactive with common cold coronaviruses. Marked clonal contraction was observed in both infection-induced and vaccine-induced clones at late post-vaccination timepoints, consistent with waning T cell responses.

In the ViraFEST assay, PBMC were stimulated with viral peptide pools, and TCR sequencing was then used to find antigen-specific CD4+ T cell clonotypes based on their expansion. After around eleven days of culture, CD4+ T cells were isolated with the EasySep CD4+ T cell isolation kit. Each participant received two doses of an mRNA SARS-CoV-2 vaccine, either BNT162b2 or mRNA-1273. None of the healthy vaccine recipients had a prior SARS-CoV-2 infection, which was confirmed by nucleocapsid antibody tests that came back negative both before and after vaccination. Each well held roughly 2 million PBMC cultured in IMDM containing about 5.5% human AB serum, approximately 10 IU/ml IL-2 and gentamicin, along with around 11 ug/ml peptides. On days 3 and 7, half of the culture medium was replaced with fresh IL-2-containing medium. Unless noted otherwise, every peptide stimulation condition was grown in triplicate wells. Using Ficoll-Paque Plus gradient centrifugation, PBMC were separated from whole blood and then either used fresh or cryopreserved at -140C. The overlapping peptide pools covered the spike proteins of SARS-CoV-2 and of the common cold coronaviruses HCoV-NL63, HCoV-OC43 and HCoV-229E. Genomic DNA was extracted from cultured CD4+ T cells with the QIAamp micro DNA kit.

Comment on this clone: The clone's antigen remains unknown. Per-base quality was not reported, and no clone a single base away is much larger than it.

Per the germline V gene, SGDLS is the CDR1 and YYNGEE is the CDR2. V gives up 0 bases and J gives up 6 bases, and the segment between their germline ends measures 12 bases. The CDR3 runs 14 amino acids, cysteine and phenylalanine included. Here the CDR3 DNA is all that survives: 42 bases in frame from base 1. The chain couples TRBV9 to TRBJ1-2, with an unclear D gene assignment. The specimen was CD4+ T cells from PBMCs cultured with SARS-CoV-2 spike peptides, collected after COVID-19 vaccination. The sample's cell subset or site label, decoded: SARS-CoV-2 spike overlapping peptide pool stimulation. The clonotype comes from a human donor who received a COVID-19 vaccine. The DNA reads TGTGCCAGCAGCGTAGATAGGCTTCAGGATGGCTACACCTTC. Translated, this is CASSVDRLQDGYTF.